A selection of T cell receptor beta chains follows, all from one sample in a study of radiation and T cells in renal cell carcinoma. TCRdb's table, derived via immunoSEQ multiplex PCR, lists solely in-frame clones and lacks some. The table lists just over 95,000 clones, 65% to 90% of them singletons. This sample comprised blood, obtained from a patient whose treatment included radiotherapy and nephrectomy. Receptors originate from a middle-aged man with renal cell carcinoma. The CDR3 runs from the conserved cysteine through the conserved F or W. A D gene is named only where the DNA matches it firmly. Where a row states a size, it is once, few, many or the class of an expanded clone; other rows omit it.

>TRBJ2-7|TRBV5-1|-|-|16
TGCGCCAGCAGCTTGGCAAAAACAGGGTTGTCAATCGAGCAGTACTTC
CASSLAKTGLSIEQYF
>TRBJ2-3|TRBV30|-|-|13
TGTGCCTGGAGCCGGGGACATACAGATACGCAGTATTTT
CAWSRGHTDTQYF
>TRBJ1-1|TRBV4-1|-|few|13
TGCGCCAGCAGCCAAGATAAGGGTAATGAAGCTTTCTTT
CASSQDKGNEAFF
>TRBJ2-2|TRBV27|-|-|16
TGTGCCAGCAGTTCCACCCGGGGACTCTATGCCGGGGAGCTGTTTTTT
CASSSTRGLYAGELFF
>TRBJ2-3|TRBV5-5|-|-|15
TGTGCCAGCAGCGGTAGAGGGGGAAATACAGATACGCAGTATTTT
CASSGRGGNTDTQYF
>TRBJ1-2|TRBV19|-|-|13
TGTGCCAGTAGCGAGGGCCCTTTCTATGGCTACACCTTC
CASSEGPFYGYTF
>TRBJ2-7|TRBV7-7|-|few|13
TGTGCTAGCAGCTTAGACCTCGGCAACGAGCAGTACTTC
CASSLDLGNEQYF
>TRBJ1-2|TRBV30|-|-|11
TGTGCCTGGAGTACGGGGTATGGCTACACCTTC
CAWSTGYGYTF
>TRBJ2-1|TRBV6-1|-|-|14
TGTGCCAGCAGATCTAGCGTAGATTACAATGAGCAGTTCTTC
CASRSSVDYNEQFF
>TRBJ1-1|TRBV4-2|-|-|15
TGTGCCAGCAGCCAAGAAGCACAGCGGAACACTGAAGCTTTCTTT
CASSQEAQRNTEAFF
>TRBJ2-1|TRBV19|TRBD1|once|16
TGTGCCAGTAGTATAGATAGGACAGGGGGAGCGGGGAACGTGTTCTTC
CASSIDRTGGAGNVFF
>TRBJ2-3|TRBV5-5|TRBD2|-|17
TGTGCCAGCAGCTTGTTTGCGGGAGGGCCGGAGGGAAATACGCAGTATTTT
CASSLFAGGPEGNTQYF
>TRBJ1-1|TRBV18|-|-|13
TGTGCCAGCTCACCGCAGGGTGGTTCTGAAGCTTTCTTT
CASSPQGGSEAFF
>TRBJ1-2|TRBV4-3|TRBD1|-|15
TGCGCCAGCAGCCGGGGGACAGGGGGCCGAAGTGGCTACACCTTC
CASSRGTGGRSGYTF
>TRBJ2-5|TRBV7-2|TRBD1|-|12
TGTGCCAGCGGCGGACAGGGGGGGACCCAGTACTTC
CASGGQGGTQYF
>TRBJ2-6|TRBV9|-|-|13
TGTGCCAGCAGCCCAGCTGGGGCCAACGTCCTGACTTTC
CASSPAGANVLTF
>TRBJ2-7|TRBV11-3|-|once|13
TGTGCCAGCAGCTTAGCCTCTAGATCCGAGCAGTACTTC
CASSLASRSEQYF
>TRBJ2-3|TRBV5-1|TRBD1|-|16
TGCGCCAGCAGCATACTAGGGACAGGGTCCACAGATACGCAGTATTTT
CASSILGTGSTDTQYF
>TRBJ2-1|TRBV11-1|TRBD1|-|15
TGTGCCAGCAGCTTGAGGACAGGTTTCCCCAATGAGCAGTTCTTC
CASSLRTGFPNEQFF
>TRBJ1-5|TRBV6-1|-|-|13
TGTGCCAGCACCAAGGACGGACTGTCCCCCCAGCATTTT
CASTKDGLSPQHF
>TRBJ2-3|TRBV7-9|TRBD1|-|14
TGTGCCAGCAGCCCTGGACAGGGCACAGATACGCAGTATTTT
CASSPGQGTDTQYF
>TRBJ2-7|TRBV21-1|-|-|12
TGTGCCAGCAGCAAAGCGTCCTACGAGCAGTACTTC
CASSKASYEQYF
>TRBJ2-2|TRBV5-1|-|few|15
TGCGCCAGCGCTGAACGACTGGCGAACACCGGGGAGCTGTTTTTT
CASAERLANTGELFF
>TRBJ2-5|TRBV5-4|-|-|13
TGTGCCAGCAGCTCCAGTTGGGTAGAGACCCAGTACTTC
CASSSSWVETQYF
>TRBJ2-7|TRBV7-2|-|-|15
TGTGCCAGCAGCGTTTCAATAGCCCGGGCCTACGAGCAGTACTTC
CASSVSIARAYEQYF
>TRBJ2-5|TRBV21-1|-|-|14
TGTGCCAGCAGCACCTCTGAGCGGCAAGAGACCCAGTACTTC
CASSTSERQETQYF
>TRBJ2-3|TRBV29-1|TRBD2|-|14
TGCAGCGTTGAAGGCGGGAGGAACACAGATACGCAGTATTTT
CSVEGGRNTDTQYF
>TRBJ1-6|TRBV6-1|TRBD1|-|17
TGTGCCAGCAGTGAAGGCCGGGACAGGGGTTATAATTCACCCCTCCACTTT
CASSEGRDRGYNSPLHF
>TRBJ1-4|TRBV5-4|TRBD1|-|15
TGTGCCAGCAGCTTGCGACAGGGGGGGAACGAAAAACTGTTTTTT
CASSLRQGGNEKLFF
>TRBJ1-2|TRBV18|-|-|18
TGTGCCAGCTCAGCAACCGGACAGCCAACATATAAAGACTATGGCTACACCTTC
CASSATGQPTYKDYGYTF
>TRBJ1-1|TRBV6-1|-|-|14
TGTGCCAGCAGTGTAGACACTATGAACACTGAAGCTTTCTTT
CASSVDTMNTEAFF
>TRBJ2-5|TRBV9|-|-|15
TGTGCCAGCAGCGCAGTGGGCCAGTTTGGGAGGACCCAGTACTTC
CASSAVGQFGRTQYF
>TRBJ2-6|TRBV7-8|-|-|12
TGTGCCAGCAGCTTAGACGGTTACGTCCTGACTTTC
CASSLDGYVLTF
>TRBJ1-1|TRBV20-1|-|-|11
TGCAGTGCTAGAGTGATACCTGAAGCTTTCTTT
CSARVIPEAFF
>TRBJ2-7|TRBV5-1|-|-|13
TGCGCCAGCAGAGGGGCTGGAACCTACGAGCAGTACTTC
CASRGAGTYEQYF
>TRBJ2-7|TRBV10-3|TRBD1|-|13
TGTGCCATCGCCAGGGACGGACAGGACGAGCAGTACTTC
CAIARDGQDEQYF